The rows below give T cell receptor beta chains drawn from one sample of a study of blood T cell repertoires in COVID-19. The protocol was immunoSEQ multiplex PCR, while the TCRdb copy is restricted to in-frame clones and leaves out a portion. The repertoire holds about 300,000 clones, nearly 90% seen once, with roughly 2.9% in the top ten. Sequencing was performed on PBMCs or T cells enriched from blood (not recorded which). Receptors were obtained from a woman aged 45-65 years who had been exposed to COVID-19. The conserved cysteine and the conserved F or W are not part of the CDR3 here.

V gene	J gene	CDR3 protein
TRBV6-5	TRBJ2-7	ASSRQGWEQY
TRBV12-5	TRBJ2-3	ASGRGARTDTQY
TRBV11-3	TRBJ2-2	ASSLLSGPTGELF
TRBV27	TRBJ1-2	ASRETGDRIYGYT
TRBV6-4	TRBJ2-1	ASSHSGGGAYEQF
TRBV4-1	TRBJ1-2	ASSQVYPGPTGYGYT
TRBV5-5	TRBJ2-7	ASSLDGGRSYEQY
TRBV4-2	TRBJ1-2	ASSTTGGANGYT
TRBV19	TRBJ2-1	ASSLAGGPNDNEQF
TRBV4-1	TRBJ2-5	ASSQEPGVSGETQY
TRBV4-1	TRBJ2-2	ASSQVGVNTGELF
TRBV29-1	TRBJ1-1	SAVGPQLTANTEAF
TRBV5-1	TRBJ1-6	ASSDRSSYNSPLH
TRBV5-8	TRBJ1-4	ASSSQGENSEKLF
TRBV3-1/TRBV3-2	TRBJ1-1	ASSQEDRVKEAF
TRBV9	TRBJ1-2	ASSAAGTANYGYT
TRBV30	TRBJ1-1	AWRDTGGTEAF
TRBV28	TRBJ1-3	ASSSGTTTGNTIY
TRBV5-1	TRBJ2-5	ASSLDPGQETQY
TRBV4-1	TRBJ2-5	ASRPNTGDETQY
TRBV5-4	TRBJ1-3	ASSLPSSGNTIY
TRBV28	TRBJ1-3	ASSLSGLSGNTIY
TRBV28	TRBJ1-6	ASSFYWTPTDSYNSPLH
TRBV4-1	TRBJ2-7	ASSQDFGTLFYEQY
TRBV3-1/TRBV3-2	TRBJ2-3	ASSPGLAGGSNTQY
TRBV3-1/TRBV3-2	TRBJ1-6	ASSQLRDRGSPLH
TRBV4-1	TRBJ2-1	ASSQEASGGWGEQF
TRBV27	TRBJ1-4	ASSLGGGDEKLF
TRBV2	TRBJ1-2	ASAQGFNYGYT
TRBV9	TRBJ2-3	ASSVAVGGGTDTQY
TRBV3-1/TRBV3-2	TRBJ2-7	ASSRRQGSLYYEQY
TRBV29-1	TRBJ1-2	SSLEQGLYGYT
TRBV6-4	TRBJ1-1	ASSELAGRTEAF
TRBV4-1	TRBJ2-3	ASSQESSGGASDTQY
TRBV27	TRBJ2-7	ASSLGVNRHEQY
TRBV2	TRBJ1-2	ASRTGNNYGYT
TRBV6-5	TRBJ1-1	ASSYPEDRSGAF
TRBV4-1	TRBJ1-3	ASSQEGSGANSGNTIY
TRBV5-8	TRBJ2-1	ASSLKPTSGGGYEQF
TRBV19	TRBJ1-4	ASSTARTATNEKLF
TRBV5-4	TRBJ2-1	ASSLNRGDNEQF